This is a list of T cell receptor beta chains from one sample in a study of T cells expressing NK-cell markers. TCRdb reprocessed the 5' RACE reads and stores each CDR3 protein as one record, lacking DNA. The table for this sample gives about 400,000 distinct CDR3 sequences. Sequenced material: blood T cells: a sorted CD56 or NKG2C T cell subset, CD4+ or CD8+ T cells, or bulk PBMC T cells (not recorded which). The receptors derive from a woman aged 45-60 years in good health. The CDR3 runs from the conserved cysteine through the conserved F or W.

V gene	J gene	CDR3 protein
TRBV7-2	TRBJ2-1	CASSLAGTGTYNEQFF
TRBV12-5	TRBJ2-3	CATRGATDTQYF
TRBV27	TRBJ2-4	CASSFAGGPFDKNIQYF
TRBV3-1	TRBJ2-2	CASSQGRTSGAGELFF
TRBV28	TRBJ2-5	CASSPPDRQETQYF
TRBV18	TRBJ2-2	CASSRGLAGGELFF
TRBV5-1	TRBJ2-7	CASSLAVTGKSEQYF
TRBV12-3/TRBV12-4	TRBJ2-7	CASSPGQPTLYYEQYF
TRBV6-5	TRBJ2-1	CASSYEPGQGVDEQFF
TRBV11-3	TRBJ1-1	CASSFGGALTEAFF
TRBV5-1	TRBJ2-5	CATQLGPGAEGETQYF
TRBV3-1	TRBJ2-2	CASTSKVSGELFF
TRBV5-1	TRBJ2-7	CASSGSSTYEQYF
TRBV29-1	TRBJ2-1	CSGLRDNSILEQFF
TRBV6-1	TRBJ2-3	CAARQGAKDTQYF
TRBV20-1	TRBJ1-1	CSANIYVQVNTEAFF
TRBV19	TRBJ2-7	CASSIAGNSYEQYF
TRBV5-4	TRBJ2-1	CASSRQFTEGWYEQFF
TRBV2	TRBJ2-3	CASSGDRLYTQYF
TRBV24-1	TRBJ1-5	CATSDLILRDRDGMNQPQHF
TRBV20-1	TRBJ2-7	CSASALGHEREFDEQYF
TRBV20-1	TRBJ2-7	CSARGVVGGAYEQYF
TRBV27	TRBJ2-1	CASSPEGGADYNEQFF
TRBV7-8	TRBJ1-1	CASSLVPTGEAFF
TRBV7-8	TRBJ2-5	CASSLASGPLAGQVYQETQYF
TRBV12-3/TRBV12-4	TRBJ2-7	CASSKTAGGPTEQYF
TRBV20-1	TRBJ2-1	CSAGRLAGGSFGNEQFF
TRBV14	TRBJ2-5	CASSPRFDRGETQYF
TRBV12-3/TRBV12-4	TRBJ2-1	CASSPGPSSYNEQFF
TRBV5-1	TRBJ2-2	CASSSLGLKAGELFF
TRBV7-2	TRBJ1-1	CASSSRGNTEAFF
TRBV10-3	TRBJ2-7	CAISPAGYEQYF
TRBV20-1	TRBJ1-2	CSARDLGGAHYGYTF
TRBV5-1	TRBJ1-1	CASSLSIRGQIDTEAFF
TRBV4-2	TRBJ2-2	CASSQEAGWTGELFF
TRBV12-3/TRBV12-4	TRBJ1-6	CASSVLTGDNSPLHF
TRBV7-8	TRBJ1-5	CASSPRVGFLHF
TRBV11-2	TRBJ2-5	CASSLVPGLAGGETQYF
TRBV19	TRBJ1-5	CASSLQAPSKRHF
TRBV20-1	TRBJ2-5	CSARARGIPQETQYF
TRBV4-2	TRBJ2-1	CASSQEREHNEQFF
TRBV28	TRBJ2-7	CASRLGEGEQYF
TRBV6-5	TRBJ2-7	CASSLFPLVSYEQYF
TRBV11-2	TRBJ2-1	CASSLLFGQGLNEQFF
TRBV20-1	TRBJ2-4	CSAPSITGGVAKNIQYF
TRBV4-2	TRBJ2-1	CASSQESGLVHNEQFF
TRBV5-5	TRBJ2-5	CASSFQDSRETQYF
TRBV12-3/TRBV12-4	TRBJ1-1	CASSLSGTLGTEAFF
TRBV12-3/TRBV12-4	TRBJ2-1	CASNKYLAGDINEQFF
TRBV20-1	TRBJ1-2	CSARQLTANYGYTF
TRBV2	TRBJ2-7	CASRGGFLYRSEQYF
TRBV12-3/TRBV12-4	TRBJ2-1	CASSWGLAGDEQFF
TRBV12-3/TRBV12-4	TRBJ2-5	CASRRDSQETQYF
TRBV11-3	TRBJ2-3	CASSLGTSGRNTQYF
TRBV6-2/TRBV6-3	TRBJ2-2	CASRTGIYTGELFF
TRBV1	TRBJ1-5	CTSSQTDDQPQHF
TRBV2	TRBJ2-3	CASSDGPVDTQYF
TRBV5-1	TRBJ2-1	CASSLEGGMKGSYNEQFF
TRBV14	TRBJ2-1	CASSQVRGGVYYNEQFF
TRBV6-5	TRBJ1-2	CASSYTKTGYGYTF